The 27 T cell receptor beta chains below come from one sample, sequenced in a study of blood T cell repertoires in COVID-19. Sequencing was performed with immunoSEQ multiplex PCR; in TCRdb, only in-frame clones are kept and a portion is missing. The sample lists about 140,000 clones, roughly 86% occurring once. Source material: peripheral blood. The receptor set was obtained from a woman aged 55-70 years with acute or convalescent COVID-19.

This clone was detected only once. The CDR3 loop is CATRATQMGSEAFF. The CDR3 bases are TGTGCCACCAGAGCCACCCAGATGGGCTCTGAAGCTTTCTTT. The rearrangement uses TRBV24-1 and TRBJ1-1; D is ambiguous. Between the trimmed V and J ends, which lost 7 bases and 6 bases, there was a span of 17 bases. The length of the CDR3 is 14 residues. Germline-derived CDR1 and CDR2 are KGHDR and SFDVKD.

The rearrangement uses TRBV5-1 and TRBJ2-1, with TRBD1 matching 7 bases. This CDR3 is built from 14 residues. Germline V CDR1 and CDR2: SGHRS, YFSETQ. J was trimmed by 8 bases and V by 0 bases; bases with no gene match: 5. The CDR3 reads CASSLGQGYDEQFF. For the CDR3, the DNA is TGCGCCAGCAGCTTGGGACAGGGATATGATGAGCAGTTCTTC.

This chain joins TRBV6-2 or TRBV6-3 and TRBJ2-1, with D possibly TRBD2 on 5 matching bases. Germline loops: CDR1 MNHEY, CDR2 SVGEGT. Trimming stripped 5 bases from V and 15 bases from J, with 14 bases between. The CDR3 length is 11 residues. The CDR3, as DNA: TGTGCCAGCAGTCAGAGAGACTACGGGTTCTTC. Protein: CASSQRDYGFF.

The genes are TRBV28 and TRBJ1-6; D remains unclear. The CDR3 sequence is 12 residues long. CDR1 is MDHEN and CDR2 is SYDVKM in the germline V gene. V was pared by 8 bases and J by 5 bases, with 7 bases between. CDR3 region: CASRQNNSPLHF. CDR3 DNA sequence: TGTGCCAGCCGTCAGAATAATTCACCCCTCCACTTT. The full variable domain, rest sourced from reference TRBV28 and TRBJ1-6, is DVKVTQSSRYLVKRTGEKVFLECVQDMDHENMFWYRQDPGLGLRLIYFSYDVKMKEKGDIPEGYSVSREKKERFSLILESASTNQTSMYLCASRQNNSPLHFGNGTRLTVT.

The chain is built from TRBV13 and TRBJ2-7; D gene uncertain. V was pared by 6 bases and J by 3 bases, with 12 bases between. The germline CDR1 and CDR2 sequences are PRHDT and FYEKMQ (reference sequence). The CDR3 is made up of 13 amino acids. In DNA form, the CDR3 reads TGTGCCAGCAGACACAGTTCTATCTACGAGCAGTACTTC. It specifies CASRHSSIYEQYF. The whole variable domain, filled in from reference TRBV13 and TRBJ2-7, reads AAGVIQSPRHLIKEKRETATLKCYPIPRHDTVYWYQQGPGQDPQFLISFYEKMQSDKGSIPDRFSAQQFSDYHSELNMSSLELGDSALYFCASRHSSIYEQYFGPGTRLTVT.

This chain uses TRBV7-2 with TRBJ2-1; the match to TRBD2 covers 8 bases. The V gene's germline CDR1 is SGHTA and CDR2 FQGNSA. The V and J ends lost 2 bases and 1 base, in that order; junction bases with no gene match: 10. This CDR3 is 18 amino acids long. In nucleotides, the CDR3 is TGTGCCAGCAGCTTACCCAACTCGGGGGGGAGTTCCTACAATGAGCAGTTCTTC. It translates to CASSLPNSGGSSYNEQFF.

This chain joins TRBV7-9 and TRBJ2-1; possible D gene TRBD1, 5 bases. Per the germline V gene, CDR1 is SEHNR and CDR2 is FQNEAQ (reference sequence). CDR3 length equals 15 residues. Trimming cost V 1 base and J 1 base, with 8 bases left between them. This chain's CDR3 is CASSLVSGSYNEQFF. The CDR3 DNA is TGTGCCAGCAGCTTAGTCTCAGGGTCCTACAATGAGCAGTTCTTC.

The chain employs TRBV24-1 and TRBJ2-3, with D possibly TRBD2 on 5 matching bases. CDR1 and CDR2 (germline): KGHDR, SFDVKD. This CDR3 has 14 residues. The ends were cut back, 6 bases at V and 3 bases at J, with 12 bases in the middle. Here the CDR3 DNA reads TGTGCCACCAGTTCCGATTGGGAGACAGATACGCAGTATTTT. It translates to CATSSDWETDTQYF.

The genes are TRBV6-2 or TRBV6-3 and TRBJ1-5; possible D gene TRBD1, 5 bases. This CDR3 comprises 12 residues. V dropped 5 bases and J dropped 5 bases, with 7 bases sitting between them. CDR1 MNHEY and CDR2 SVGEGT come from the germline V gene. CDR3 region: CASSRQYQPQHF. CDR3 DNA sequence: TGTGCCAGCAGTCGACAGTATCAGCCCCAGCATTTT.

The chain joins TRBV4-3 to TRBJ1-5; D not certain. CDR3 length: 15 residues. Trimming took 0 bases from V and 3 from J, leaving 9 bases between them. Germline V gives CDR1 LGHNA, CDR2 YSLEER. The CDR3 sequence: CASSQEGVNNQPQHF. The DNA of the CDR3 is TGCGCCAGCAGCCAAGAAGGAGTCAACAATCAGCCCCAGCATTTT.

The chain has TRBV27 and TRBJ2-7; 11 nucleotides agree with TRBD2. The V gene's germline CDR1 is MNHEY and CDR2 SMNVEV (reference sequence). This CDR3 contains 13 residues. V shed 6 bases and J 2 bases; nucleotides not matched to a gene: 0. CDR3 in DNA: TGTGCCAGCAGACTAGCGGGGGCCTACGAGCAGTACTTC. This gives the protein CASRLAGAYEQYF.

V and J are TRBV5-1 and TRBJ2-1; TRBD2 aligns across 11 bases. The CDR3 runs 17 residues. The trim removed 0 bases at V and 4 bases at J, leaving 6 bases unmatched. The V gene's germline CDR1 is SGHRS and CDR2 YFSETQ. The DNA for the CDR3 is TGCGCCAGCAGCTTGGGGGGACTAGCGGAGACATACAATGAGCAGTTCTTC. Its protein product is CASSLGGLAETYNEQFF. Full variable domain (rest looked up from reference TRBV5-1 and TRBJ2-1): KAGVTQTPRYLIKTRGQQVTLSCSPISGHRSVSWYQQTPGQGLQFLFEYFSETQRNKGNFPGRFSGRQFSNSRSEMNVSTLELGDSALYLCASSLGGLAETYNEQFFGPGTRLTVL.

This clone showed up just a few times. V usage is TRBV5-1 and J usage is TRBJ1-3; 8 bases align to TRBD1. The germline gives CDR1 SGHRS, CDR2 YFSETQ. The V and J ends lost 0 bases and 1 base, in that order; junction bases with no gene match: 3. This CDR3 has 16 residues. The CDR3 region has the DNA TGCGCCAGCAGCTTGGTTACAGGGGGTTCTGGAAACACCATATATTTT. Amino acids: CASSLVTGGSGNTIYF.

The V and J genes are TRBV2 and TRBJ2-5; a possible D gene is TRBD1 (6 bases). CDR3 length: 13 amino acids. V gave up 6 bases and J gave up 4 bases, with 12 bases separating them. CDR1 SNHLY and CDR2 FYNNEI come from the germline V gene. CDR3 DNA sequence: TGTGCCAGCAGCCCGACAGGACGAGAGACCCAGTACTTC. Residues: CASSPTGRETQYF. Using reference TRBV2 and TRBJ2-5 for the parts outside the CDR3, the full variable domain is EPEVTQTPSHQVTQMGQEVILRCVPISNHLYFYWYRQILGQKVEFLVSFYNNEISEKSEIFDDQFSVERPDGSNFTLKIRSTKLEDSAMYFCASSPTGRETQYFGPGTRLLVL.

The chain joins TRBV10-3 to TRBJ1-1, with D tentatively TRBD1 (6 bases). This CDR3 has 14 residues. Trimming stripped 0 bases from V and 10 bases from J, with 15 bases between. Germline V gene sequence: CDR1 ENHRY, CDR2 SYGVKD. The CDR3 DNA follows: TGTGCCATCAGTGAGTCGGCGCCAGGGGAAGGAGCTTTCTTT. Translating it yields CAISESAPGEGAFF.

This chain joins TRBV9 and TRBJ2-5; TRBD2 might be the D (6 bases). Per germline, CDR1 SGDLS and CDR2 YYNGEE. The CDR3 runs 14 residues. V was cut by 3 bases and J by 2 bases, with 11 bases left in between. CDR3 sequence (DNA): TGTGCCAGCAGCGCATCGGACTATCAAGAGACCCAGTACTTC. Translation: CASSASDYQETQYF.

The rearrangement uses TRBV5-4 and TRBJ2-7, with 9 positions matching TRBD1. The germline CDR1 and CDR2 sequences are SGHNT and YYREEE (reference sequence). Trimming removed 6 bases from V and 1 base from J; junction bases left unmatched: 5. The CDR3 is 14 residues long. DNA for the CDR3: TGTGCCAGCACCTCCGGGACAGGGTCCTACGAGCAGTACTTC. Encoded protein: CASTSGTGSYEQYF.

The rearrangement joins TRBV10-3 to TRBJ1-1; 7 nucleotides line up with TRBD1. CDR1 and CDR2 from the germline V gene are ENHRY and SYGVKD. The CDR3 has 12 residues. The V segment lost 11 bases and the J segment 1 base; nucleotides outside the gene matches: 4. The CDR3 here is CALQGKNTEAFF. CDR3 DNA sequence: TGTGCCCTACAGGGGAAGAACACTGAAGCTTTCTTT.

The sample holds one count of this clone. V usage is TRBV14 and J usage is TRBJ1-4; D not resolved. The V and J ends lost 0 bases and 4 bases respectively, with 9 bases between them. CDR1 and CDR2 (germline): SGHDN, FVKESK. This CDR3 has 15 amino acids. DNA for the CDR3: TGTGCCAGCAGCCAAGACCCGGGGATTAATGAAAAACTGTTTTTT. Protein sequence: CASSQDPGINEKLFF.

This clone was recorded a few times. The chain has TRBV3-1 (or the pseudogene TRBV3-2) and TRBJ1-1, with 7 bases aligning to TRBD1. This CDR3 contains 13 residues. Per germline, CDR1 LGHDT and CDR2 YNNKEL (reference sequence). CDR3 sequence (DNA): TGTGCTTGCAGACAGGGCATGAACACTGAAGCTTTCTTT. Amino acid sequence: CACRQGMNTEAFF.

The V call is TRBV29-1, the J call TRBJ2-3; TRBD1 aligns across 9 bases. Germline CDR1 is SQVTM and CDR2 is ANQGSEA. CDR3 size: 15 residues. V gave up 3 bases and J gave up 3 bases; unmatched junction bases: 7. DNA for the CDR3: TGCAGCGTTGAGTTACAGGGGGCGCGGACAGATACGCAGTATTTT. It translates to CSVELQGARTDTQYF.

The CDR3 nucleotides read TGTGCCAGCAGTTTGGCGGGAGGTTCACCCCTCCACTTT. Translating it yields CASSLAGGSPLHF. The rearrangement links TRBV28 to TRBJ1-6; D is uncertain. V lost 3 bases to trimming and J lost 9 bases, with 9 bases between them. This CDR3 region has 13 residues. The germline V gene encodes CDR1 MDHEN and CDR2 SYDVKM. Full variable domain (rest looked up from reference TRBV28 and TRBJ1-6): DVKVTQSSRYLVKRTGEKVFLECVQDMDHENMFWYRQDPGLGLRLIYFSYDVKMKEKGDIPEGYSVSREKKERFSLILESASTNQTSMYLCASSLAGGSPLHFGNGTRLTVT.

CDR3 loop: CASSLRTGDTEAFF. CDR3 nucleotides: TGTGCCAGCAGCTTACGGACAGGGGACACTGAAGCTTTCTTT. The chain combines TRBV7-2 with TRBJ1-1; TRBD1 agrees at 9 bases. V was pared by 2 bases and J by 3 bases, with 1 base of the junction left unmatched. From germline, CDR1 is SGHTA and CDR2 FQGNSA. The CDR3 is 14 residues long.

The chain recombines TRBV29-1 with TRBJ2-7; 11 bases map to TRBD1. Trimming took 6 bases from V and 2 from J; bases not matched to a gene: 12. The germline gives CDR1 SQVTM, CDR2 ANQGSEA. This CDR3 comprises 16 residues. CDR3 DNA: TGCAGCGTCGAAAAAACCGGGACAGGGGGTCCCTACGAGCAGTACTTC. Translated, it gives CSVEKTGTGGPYEQYF.

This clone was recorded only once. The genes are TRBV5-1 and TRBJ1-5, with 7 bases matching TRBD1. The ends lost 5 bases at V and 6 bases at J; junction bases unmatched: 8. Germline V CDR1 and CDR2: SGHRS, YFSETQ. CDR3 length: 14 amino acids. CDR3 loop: CASSPRQGGQPQHF. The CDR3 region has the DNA TGCGCCAGCAGTCCTCGACAGGGCGGTCAGCCCCAGCATTTT.

The CDR3 sequence: CASSNRQGATNEKLFF. The CDR3 bases are TGTGCCAGCAGTAACCGACAGGGAGCAACTAATGAAAAACTGTTTTTT. The rearrangement uses TRBV28 and TRBJ1-4; 7 nucleotides align to TRBD1. The CDR3 length is 16 residues. Germline CDR1 MDHEN, CDR2 SYDVKM. V was pared by 5 bases and J by 0 bases, with 6 bases of the junction left unmatched. Using reference TRBV28 and TRBJ1-4 for the parts outside the CDR3, the full variable domain is DVKVTQSSRYLVKRTGEKVFLECVQDMDHENMFWYRQDPGLGLRLIYFSYDVKMKEKGDIPEGYSVSREKKERFSLILESASTNQTSMYLCASSNRQGATNEKLFFGSGTQLSVL.

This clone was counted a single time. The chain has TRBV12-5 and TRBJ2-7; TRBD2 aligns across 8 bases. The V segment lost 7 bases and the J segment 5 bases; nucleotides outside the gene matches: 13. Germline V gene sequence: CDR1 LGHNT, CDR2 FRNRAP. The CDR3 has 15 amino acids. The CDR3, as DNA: TGTGCTAGTGCCCCCGGGGTAGCGGGGTCCCACGAGCAGTACTTC. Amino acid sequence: CASAPGVAGSHEQYF.